This is a list of T cell receptor beta chains from one sample in a study of spatial heterogeneity in lung cancer. MiXCR, applied by TCRdb to the 5' RACE reads, yields one record per CDR3 protein. The sample holds around 4,800 distinct CDR3 sequences, over 20% seen once. The sample in question was lung tumor tissue, obtained at surgery. These receptors were collected from a male donor with early-stage non-small cell lung cancer. Each CDR3 is given with its conserved first and last residue. The D gene is left open where the match is weak. Only part of the rows carry a size: once, few, many, or a class if the clone is expanded.

D gene | J gene | clone size | V gene | CDR3 DNA | CDR3 protein
NA | TRBJ1-4 | medium-sized | TRBV6-2/TRBV6-3 | TGTGCCAGCAGCCTCGTTGGGGGTCTAAATGAAAAACTGTTTTTT | CASSLVGGLNEKLFF
TRBD2 | TRBJ2-7 | NA | TRBV4-2 | TGTGCCAGCAGCCAAGATGCCGGGAGCGGGGGGGCCTACGAGCAGTACTTC | CASSQDAGSGGAYEQYF
NA | TRBJ2-1 | few | TRBV2 | TGTGCCAGCAGTGTACAGTCGTTGACGTACAATGAGCAGTTCTTC | CASSVQSLTYNEQFF
NA | TRBJ1-1 | NA | TRBV7-3 | TGTGCCAGCAGCTTACTGTCGAACACTGAAGCTTTCTTT | CASSLLSNTEAFF
NA | TRBJ2-3 | NA | TRBV5-1 | TGCGCCAGCAGCTTGGCTTTGACAGCGGATAGCACAGATACGCAGTATTTT | CASSLALTADSTDTQYF
NA | TRBJ1-5 | NA | TRBV21-1 | TGTGCCAGCAGCCCAGGGGGGACCCCTGGCAATCAGCCCCAGCATTTT | CASSPGGTPGNQPQHF
NA | TRBJ2-5 | NA | TRBV29-1 | TGCAGCGCCGCCTGGGAGACCCAGTACTTC | CSAAWETQYF
NA | TRBJ1-1 | medium-sized | TRBV5-1 | TGCGCCAGCAGCTTCGTACCACTGAACACTGAAGCTTTCTTT | CASSFVPLNTEAFF
TRBD1 | TRBJ2-5 | NA | TRBV11-2 | TGTGCCAGCAGAGGCTCACAGGGGTCCCAAGAGACCCAGTACTTC | CASRGSQGSQETQYF
TRBD2 | TRBJ2-3 | few | TRBV20-1 | TGCAGTGCCCTCGGGACTAGCGGGAGGGGCGATACGCAGTATTTT | CSALGTSGRGDTQYF
NA | TRBJ2-4 | medium-sized | TRBV7-8 | TGTGCCAGCAGCTTAACATCTCCGCGTCTCGGAGACATTCAGTACTTC | CASSLTSPRLGDIQYF
NA | TRBJ1-2 | NA | TRBV4-2 | TGTGCCAGCAGCCAAGATAACGCAGGGTTCTATGGCTACACCTTC | CASSQDNAGFYGYTF
NA | TRBJ2-3 | large | TRBV29-1 | TGCAGCTGCCGGTTAGGGGATACGCAGTATTTT | CSCRLGDTQYF
TRBD1 | TRBJ2-6 | medium-sized | TRBV20-1 | TGCAGTGCTGCCCCGGACAGGGGGTTGTTCTCTGGGGCCAACGTCCTGACTTTC | CSAAPDRGLFSGANVLTF
NA | TRBJ2-3 | NA | TRBV11-2 | TGTGCCAGCAGCCCAGGGCCGGGGCAGGGGCGGTTAGATACGCAGTATTTT | CASSPGPGQGRLDTQYF
NA | TRBJ2-1 | few | TRBV30 | TGTGCCTGGAGTCTTACCCGGGGGCATGAGCAGTTCTTC | CAWSLTRGHEQFF
TRBD2 | TRBJ2-1 | NA | TRBV3-1 | TGTGCCACCGTAGGGACTAGCGGTGGTAGTGAGCAGTTCTTC | CATVGTSGGSEQFF
NA | TRBJ2-2 | large | TRBV20-1 | TGCAGTGCGTCAAGAAGGACGAACACCGGGGAGCTGTTTTTT | CSASRRTNTGELFF
NA | TRBJ1-1 | NA | TRBV6-6 | TGTGCCAGCATGTCCCAGGAGAACACTGAAGCTTTCTTT | CASMSQENTEAFF
TRBD1 | TRBJ2-6 | few | TRBV6-5 | TGTGCCAGCAGACTCTCCGGGACAGCCTCTGGGGCCAACGTCCTGACTTTC | CASRLSGTASGANVLTF
NA | TRBJ1-1 | NA | TRBV20-1 | TGCAGTGCAGAGTTGAACACTGAAGCTTTCTTT | CSAELNTEAFF
NA | TRBJ1-4 | medium-sized | TRBV2 | TGTGCCAGCAGCCCGGACCGGAGGGATGAAAAACTGTTTTTT | CASSPDRRDEKLFF
NA | TRBJ1-1 | medium-sized | TRBV7-2 | TGTGCCAGCAGCTTACAAGTGACAGTCAATGAAGCTTTCTTT | CASSLQVTVNEAFF
NA | TRBJ1-4 | NA | TRBV7-2 | TGTGCCAGCAGCGACTACAGTGCAACTAATGAAAAACTGTTTTTT | CASSDYSATNEKLFF
NA | TRBJ2-7 | NA | TRBV20-1 | TGCAGTGCTAGAGATCTGCAGGGATACGAGCAGTACTTC | CSARDLQGYEQYF
NA | TRBJ1-1 | medium-sized | TRBV28 | TGTGCCAGCAGTCCGTCTCTTGGGGGAGACACTGAAGCTTTCTTT | CASSPSLGGDTEAFF
TRBD1 | TRBJ1-6 | few | TRBV20-1 | TGCAGTGCTAGAGAAGGGGGCAGGGGCGGATCACCCCTCCACTTT | CSAREGGRGGSPLHF
NA | TRBJ2-7 | many | TRBV6-1 | TGTGCCAGCCGGGGGAGGCCTGAAGTGGTCTACGAGCAGTACTTC | CASRGRPEVVYEQYF
TRBD1 | TRBJ1-1 | large | TRBV6-5 | TGTGCCAGCAGAGGACAGGGTAAATCGAACACTGAAGCTTTCTTT | CASRGQGKSNTEAFF
NA | TRBJ2-5 | medium-sized | TRBV7-2 | TGTGCCAGCAGCTCGAGGGGGGACAGAGAGACCCAGTACTTC | CASSSRGDRETQYF
NA | TRBJ1-1 | few | TRBV15 | TGTGCCACCAGCAGAACGCCCCAGGGTAGCACTGAAGCTTTCTTT | CATSRTPQGSTEAFF
TRBD2 | TRBJ2-1 | few | TRBV10-3 | TGTGCCATCAGTGAGTCAACTAGCGGGACCTACAATGAGCAGTTCTTC | CAISESTSGTYNEQFF
NA | TRBJ2-1 | NA | TRBV5-1 | TGCGCCAGCAGCGTGACCGGGGACGACAATGAGCAGTTCTTC | CASSVTGDDNEQFF
NA | TRBJ2-2 | NA | TRBV18 | TGTGCCAGCTCCCCTACCAAATCTCACACCGGGGAGCTGTTTTTT | CASSPTKSHTGELFF
NA | TRBJ2-5 | few | TRBV4-3 | TGCGCCAGCAGCCAAGTAGTTACCGAGGAGACCCAGTACTTC | CASSQVVTEETQYF
TRBD2 | TRBJ2-3 | medium-sized | TRBV11-2 | TGTGCCAGCAACCCAAGTTGGCGGGAGGGCACAGATACGCAGTATTTT | CASNPSWREGTDTQYF
TRBD1 | TRBJ2-2 | many | TRBV6-5 | TGTGCCAGCAGTTACTCAGGGGGCGCTATCGGGGAGCTGTTTTTT | CASSYSGGAIGELFF
TRBD1 | TRBJ2-3 | medium-sized | TRBV29-1 | TGCAGCGTTTACACAGGGGCTAGCACAGATACGCAGTATTTT | CSVYTGASTDTQYF
TRBD1 | TRBJ1-6 | medium-sized | TRBV27 | TGTGCCAGCAGTGACAGGGTTCGAGCACCCCTCCACTTT | CASSDRVRAPLHF
TRBD1 | TRBJ2-7 | few | TRBV7-8 | TGTGCCAGCAGCTTAGGAACCGGGACAGGGGAGGGCGAGCAGTACTTC | CASSLGTGTGEGEQYF
NA | TRBJ2-7 | NA | TRBV29-1 | TGCAGCGCCCTAGGACAGTCCTACGAGCAGTACTTC | CSALGQSYEQYF
NA | TRBJ2-7 | NA | TRBV5-1 | TGCGCCAGCAGCTTGGGACACCGGGACTCATCCTACGAGCAGTACTTC | CASSLGHRDSSYEQYF
TRBD1 | TRBJ1-5 | NA | TRBV20-1 | TGCAGTGCTCGACGTCGGGACAGGCCGAATCAGCCCCAGCATTTT | CSARRRDRPNQPQHF
NA | TRBJ2-3 | medium-sized | TRBV19 | TGTGCCAGCCGAACCCGGGGCACAGATACGCAGTATTTT | CASRTRGTDTQYF
TRBD2 | TRBJ2-1 | many | TRBV12-3/TRBV12-4 | TGTGCCAGCAGTTTAAAGGGCGGGGGAACCAATGAGCAGTTCTTC | CASSLKGGGTNEQFF
NA | TRBJ2-5 | medium-sized | TRBV4-2 | TGTGCCAGCAGCCAAGTCCGGGACGGGCAGACCCAGTACTTC | CASSQVRDGQTQYF
TRBD1 | TRBJ2-4 | medium-sized | TRBV20-1 | TGCAGTGCTAGGGAAAAAACCGGGACAGGGATTTGGAACATTCAGTACTTC | CSAREKTGTGIWNIQYF
NA | TRBJ2-5 | NA | TRBV30 | TGTGCTTTTGGATCGAAGGGTTTGGAGACCCAGTACTTC | CAFGSKGLETQYF
NA | TRBJ2-1 | few | TRBV18 | TGTGCCAGCTCACCACAGAACAATGAGCAGTTCTTC | CASSPQNNEQFF
NA | TRBJ1-6 | NA | TRBV4-2 | TGTGCCAGCAGCCAAGGAGAGGGCGGTAATTCACCCCTCCACTTT | CASSQGEGGNSPLHF
NA | TRBJ2-7 | NA | TRBV4-2 | TGTGCCAGCAGCCAAGAGGACGGAACCTACGAGCAGTACTTC | CASSQEDGTYEQYF
TRBD2 | TRBJ2-7 | medium-sized | TRBV6-5 | TGTGCCAGCAGCCCTATTGGAGCGGGATCCTTGTACGAGCAGTACTTC | CASSPIGAGSLYEQYF
NA | TRBJ1-1 | NA | TRBV2 | TGTGCCAGTAAGACAGGTGGTTGGAACACTGAAGCTTTCTTT | CASKTGGWNTEAFF
TRBD1 | TRBJ2-5 | NA | TRBV28 | TGTGCCAGCAGTAGCGGGACAGGGGAAGAGACCCAGTACTTC | CASSSGTGEETQYF